Below are 26 T cell receptor beta chains sequenced from a single sample in a study of T cell repertoires in cytomegalovirus infection. TCRdb re-called the reads through MiXCR, storing one row per CDR3 protein. The sample comprises about 680,000 distinct CDR3 sequences, 24% of which are singletons, and approximately 8.2% rests with the top ten. The sample comprised CD8+ T cells from PBMCs. These receptors were taken from a human donor in good health (CMV status not recorded). Some clones in this sample may be carry-over from other donors' samples.

This clonotype has a count of ten or more. This rearrangement joins TRBV6-2 or TRBV6-3 to TRBJ2-1; D may match TRBD1 or TRBD2 (6 bases each). With 3 bases removed from V and 7 bases from J, the gap between germline ends came to 16 bases. Germline V gene lookup returns CDR1 MNHEY and CDR2 SVGEGT. This CDR3 has 15 amino acids. The CDR3 region is CASSYGGLPGNEQFF. CDR3 coding DNA: TGTGCCAGCAGTTATGGGGGGCTCCCCGGGAATGAGCAGTTCTTC.

In the case of this clonotype: A read error may be the cause here, since a much bigger clone is one base away. This chain connects TRBV28 to TRBJ1-4; D is perhaps TRBD1 (6 bases). The CDR3 loop spans 15 amino acids. The germline gives CDR1 MDHEN, CDR2 SYDVKM. V was clipped by 8 bases and J by 0 bases, with 13 bases between them. The CDR3 loop is CASQGTTATNEKLFF. The CDR3 DNA sequence: TGTGCCAGCCAGGGGACCACCGCAACTAATGAAAAACTGTTTTTT.

This clonotype was counted only a few times. The V and J genes are TRBV6-5 and TRBJ1-2; 8 bases align to TRBD1. This CDR3 has 13 residues. J lost 4 bases, V lost 7 bases, and 5 bases had no gene match. Germline-derived CDR1 and CDR2 are MNHEY and SVGAGI. CDR3 residues: CASTFTGGYGYTF. The CDR3 bases are TGTGCCAGCACTTTTACAGGGGGCTATGGCTACACCTTC.

This clonotype showed up just a few times. This chain uses TRBV29-1 with TRBJ2-1; D is unresolved. The CDR3 totals 11 residues. Trimming shortened V by 6 bases and J by 9 bases, and 12 bases separated the two germline ends. Germline loops: CDR1 SQVTM, CDR2 ANQGSEA. The CDR3 region has the DNA TGCAGCGTCCATGAGTCCAGTGAGCAGTTCTTC. Its translation: CSVHESSEQFF.

This chain joins TRBV12-3 or TRBV12-4 and TRBJ2-1; TRBD1 aligns across 9 bases. V was clipped by 6 bases and J by 8 bases; unmatched bases: 11. This CDR3 spans 15 amino acids. CDR3 DNA: TGTGCCAGCAGACTACCCCCGGGACAGGGCTATGAGCAGTTCTTC. Translated: CASRLPPGQGYEQFF.

The chain couples TRBV5-1 to TRBJ2-3; D might be TRBD1 (6 bases). Germline loops: CDR1 SGHRS, CDR2 YFSETQ. The CDR3 sequence is 14 residues long. The V and J ends lost 0 bases and 5 bases respectively, with 10 bases between them. This CDR3 is CASSLEFRGDTQYF. In nucleotides, the CDR3 is TGCGCCAGCAGCTTGGAATTCAGGGGAGATACGCAGTATTTT.

Only a few counts were recorded for this clonotype. The chain employs TRBV5-1 and TRBJ2-7, with D perhaps given as TRBD1 or TRBD2 (5 bases each). The germline CDR1 and CDR2 sequences are SGHRS and YFSETQ. V lost 4 bases and J lost 5, with 16 bases in between. The CDR3 is 14 residues long. CDR3 loop: CASSPGRLGDEQYV. The CDR3 nucleotides are TGCGCCAGCAGCCCCGGTAGGTTGGGGGACGAGCAGTACGTC.

This clonotype was counted between two and nine times. No DNA is shown, since the ends of the CDR3 on it are uncertain; the CDR3 is the one TCRdb lists. V gene TRBV7-5 combines with J gene TRBJ2-7; no DNA check was done on the table's D call, TRBD1. TRBV7-5 is termed a pseudogene. Inclusive of both ends, the CDR3 amounts to 16 amino acids. The CDR3 loop reads CISVPEARDRDYEQYV.

With regard to this clonotype: A read error may be the cause here, since a much bigger clone is one base away. The chain has TRBV7-6 and TRBJ2-3, with 12 bases lining up with TRBD2. CDR3 length equals 18 residues. Germline V gene data show CDR1 as SGHVS and CDR2 as FNYEAQ. CDR3 sequence reads: CTSSLLLLTSGGSDTQYF. CDR3 sequence (DNA): TGTACCAGCAGCTTACTTCTCCTGACTAGCGGGGGCTCAGATACGCAGTATTTT.

The V gene is TRBV28, the J gene TRBJ1-4, with D perhaps TRBD1 (6 bases). The V end lost 6 bases, the J end lost 8 bases, and 16 bases lay between the germline ends. Germline V gene data show CDR1 as MDHEN and CDR2 as SYDVKM. This CDR3 has 14 amino acids. The DNA of the CDR3 is TGTGCCAGCAGGGGGGCAACAACATGGGAAAAACTGTTTTTT. As protein: CASRGATTWEKLFF.

A few counts support this clonotype. The chain carries TRBV23-1 and TRBJ2-7, with D possibly TRBD1 on 5 matching bases. TRBV23-1 counts as an open reading frame of uncertain function. V lost 3 bases to trimming and J lost 3 bases, with 15 bases between them. This CDR3 spans 15 amino acids. CDR3 region: CASSHRGGIFYEQYV. In nucleotides, the CDR3 is TGCGCCAGCAGTCATAGGGGTGGGATATTCTACGAGCAGTACGTC.

There are many counts of this clonotype. The CDR3 region is CASSEPTENTEAFF. For the CDR3, the DNA is TGTGCCAGCAGTGAGCCTACAGAGAACACTGAAGCTTTCTTT. The chain couples TRBV25-1 to TRBJ1-1; D is ambiguous. Per germline, CDR1 MGHDK and CDR2 SYGVNS. The CDR3 consists of 14 residues. With 3 bases removed from V and 1 base from J, the gap between germline ends came to 9 bases.

As concerns this clonotype: A read error may be the cause here, since a much bigger clone is one base away. The chain links TRBV7-4 to TRBJ2-1; 9 nucleotides align to TRBD1. Per germline, CDR1 SGHVT and CDR2 SQSDAQ. The CDR3 length is 14 residues. The CDR3 sequence: CVSSPGTGRNEQFF. The CDR3 nucleotides are TGTGTCAGCAGCCCAGGGACAGGGCGCAATGAGCAGTTCTTC. Combining the CDR3 with reference TRBV7-4 and TRBJ2-1 gives the whole variable domain GAGVSQSPRYKVAKRGRDVALRCDSISGHVTLYWYRQTLGQGSEVLTYSQSDAQRDKSGRPSGRFSAERPERSVSTLKIQRTEQGDSAVYLCVSSPGTGRNEQFFGPGTRLTVL.

The sample holds a few counts of this clonotype. This sequence joins TRBV7-9 and TRBJ1-1; TRBD1 is a possible D gene (5 bases). V was shortened by 5 bases and J by 7 bases, with 17 bases between the two germline ends. The CDR3 is made up of 14 amino acids. Germline CDR1 is SEHNR and CDR2 is FQNEAQ (reference sequence). CDR3 loop: CASSPPEGKGEAFF. The CDR3 DNA is TGTGCCAGCAGCCCCCCCGAGGGGAAAGGTGAAGCTTTCTTT.

The genes are TRBV19 and TRBJ1-5; possibly TRBD1 for D (6 bases). From germline, CDR1 is LNHDA and CDR2 SQIVND (reference sequence). V was pared by 4 bases and J by 0 bases, with 16 bases between. The CDR3 has 17 amino acids. This CDR3 reads CASSSRQDIYSNQPQHF. The DNA of the CDR3 is TGTGCCAGTAGTAGCCGACAGGACATTTATAGCAATCAGCCCCAGCATTTT.

There are a few counts of this clonotype. The chain employs TRBV6-5 and TRBJ2-4, with 7 bases identical to TRBD1. Trimming took 4 bases from V and 2 from J; bases not matched to a gene: 2. This CDR3 has 14 residues. In germline, CDR1 is MNHEY, CDR2 SVGAGI. The CDR3 DNA is TGTGCCAGCAGTTTGACAGGGACCAAAAACATTCAGTACTTC. Translation gives CASSLTGTKNIQYF.

This sequence joins TRBV6-5 and TRBJ1-2; the D gene is possibly TRBD1 (5 bases). CDR1 and CDR2 (germline): MNHEY, SVGAGI. Trimming removed 0 bases at V and 9 bases at J, with 11 bases between. CDR3 size: 13 residues. The CDR3 spells CASSYSIEGRYTF. DNA for the CDR3: TGTGCCAGCAGTTACTCGATAGAGGGGCGCTACACCTTC.

J is TRBJ2-7 and V is TRBV29-1; 8 bases are shared with TRBD2. This CDR3 has 14 residues. V shed 7 bases and J 0 bases; nucleotides not matched to a gene: 8. The germline V gene encodes CDR1 SQVTM and CDR2 ANQGSEA. CDR3 region: CSASGGVASYEQYF. As DNA, the CDR3 is TGCAGCGCCTCCGGGGGGGTAGCCTCCTACGAGCAGTACTTC.

V gene TRBV12-3 or TRBV12-4 combines with J gene TRBJ1-2; D is unresolved. V dropped 11 bases and J dropped 7 bases, with 23 bases sitting between them. The CDR3 sequence is 14 residues long. The CDR3 protein is CAGTLTPVAFGYTF. The CDR3, as DNA: TGTGCCGGCACCTTGACCCCAGTGGCGTTTGGCTACACCTTC.

In regard to this clonotype: This may come from a read error, since a much larger clone is one base off. The rearrangement joins TRBV6-2 or TRBV6-3 to TRBJ2-2, with a weak D call TRBD2 (6 bases). This CDR3 has 16 residues. In germline, CDR1 is MNHEY, CDR2 SVGEGT. Trimming took 10 bases from V and 6 from J, leaving 24 bases between them. The DNA for the CDR3 is TGTGCCATCAGCCCCTTAGCGGCTGACCACGCCGGGGAGCTGTTTTTT. Translation: CAISPLAADHAGELFF.

The table lists this clonotype with a few counts. This chain joins TRBV2 and TRBJ2-7, with D tentatively TRBD2 (6 bases). The CDR3 is 15 amino acids. Germline V gene sequence: CDR1 SNHLY, CDR2 FYNNEI. V was shortened by 3 bases and J by 3 bases, with 15 bases between the two germline ends. CDR3 residues: CASSDIYSGDYEQYF. In DNA, the CDR3 is TGTGCCAGCAGTGATATCTATTCGGGGGACTACGAGCAGTACTTC.

This rearrangement joins TRBV18 to TRBJ2-5; possibly TRBD1 for D (6 bases). Germline CDR1 KGHSH, CDR2 LQKENI. V was clipped by 4 bases and J by 2 bases, with 20 bases between them. There are 17 residues in the CDR3. The CDR3 protein is CASSLGPRGPHQETQYF. In DNA, the CDR3 is TGTGCCAGCTCACTTGGCCCCAGGGGACCACATCAAGAGACCCAGTACTTC.

In regard to this clonotype: This may stem from a read error, because a much larger clone lies one nucleotide away. The chain has TRBV6-6 and TRBJ2-7; perhaps TRBD1 as D (5 bases). The V gene lost 6 bases and the J gene lost 3 bases, with 12 bases spanning the gap. There are 13 residues in the CDR3. The V gene's germline CDR1 is MNHNY and CDR2 SVGAGI (reference sequence). The CDR3 protein is CASSQVGDYEQYV. The CDR3 DNA is TGTGCCAGCAGCCAAGTAGGGGACTACGAGCAGTACGTC.

This clonotype was found many times. The chain uses TRBV6-5 and TRBJ1-1; D not certain. Germline CDR1 and CDR2: MNHEY and SVGAGI. The CDR3 is 16 amino acids. Trimming cost V 2 bases and J 2 bases, with 15 bases left between them. CDR3 in amino acids: CASSYRGDRRNTEAFF. In DNA, the CDR3 is TGTGCCAGCAGTTACCGGGGAGATCGGAGAAACACTGAAGCTTTCTTT.

This rearrangement joins TRBV5-1 to TRBJ2-1; D is ambiguous. This CDR3 comprises 13 residues. Germline lookup yields CDR1 SGHRS and CDR2 YFSETQ. V gave up 8 bases and J gave up 7 bases, with 16 bases separating them. In DNA form, the CDR3 reads TGCGCCAGTCTCCAGGATCCCGGGAATGAGCAGTTCTTC. Its protein is CASLQDPGNEQFF.

The chain combines TRBV14 with TRBJ2-2; D remains unclear. Trimming removed 2 bases at V and 5 bases at J, with 9 bases between. Germline-derived CDR1 and CDR2 are SGHDN and FVKESK. CDR3 length: 14 amino acids. CDR3 DNA sequence: TGTGCCAGCAGCCAAAAGCCAGTTACCGGGGAGCTGTTTTTT. Amino acids: CASSQKPVTGELFF.